The next 20 T cell receptor beta chains were all read from a single sample in a study of blood T cell repertoires in COVID-19. TCRdb's table, derived via immunoSEQ multiplex PCR, lists solely in-frame clones and lacks some. The sample includes around 250,000 clones, 75% to 90% seen only once; the top ten take under 5.5%. The source material was peripheral blood. Receptors originate from a man between 60 and 70 years old who had recovered from COVID-19.

The gene calls are TRBV5-4 and TRBJ2-3, with 8 bases that match TRBD2. In germline, CDR1 is SGHNT, CDR2 YYREEE (reference sequence). J gave up 6 bases and V 4 bases, and 13 bases lay outside the gene matches. The CDR3 sequence is 16 residues long. CDR3 DNA sequence: TGTGCCAGCAGCCGGGTCGGCGCTAGCGGGTCTGATACGCAGTATTTT. Protein sequence: CASSRVGASGSDTQYF.

The gene calls are TRBV7-8 and TRBJ2-2; TRBD2 matches 9 bases. The J segment lost 0 bases and the V segment lost 0 bases, leaving 8 bases of the junction unmatched. The CDR3 is made up of 19 amino acids. Germline CDR1 SGHVS, CDR2 FQNEAQ. CDR3 DNA: TGTGCCAGCAGCTTAGCGTGGGCCAGCGGGGGGTCGAACACCGGGGAGCTGTTTTTT. Its translation: CASSLAWASGGSNTGELFF.

The chain combines TRBV19 with TRBJ2-2; 8 bases align to TRBD2. The germline CDR1 and CDR2 sequences are LNHDA and SQIVND (reference sequence). CDR3 length: 14 amino acids. The V gene end was trimmed by 8 bases and the J gene end by 4 bases; junction bases not matched to a gene: 6. The CDR3 region has the DNA TGTGCCAGTTTAGCGGGACGAGGCACCGGGGAGCTGTTTTTT. It is translated as CASLAGRGTGELFF.

The chain employs TRBV19 and TRBJ1-2; 8 bases match TRBD1. J was trimmed by 2 bases and V by 6 bases; bases with no gene match: 11. The CDR3 consists of 16 residues. Germline lookup yields CDR1 LNHDA and CDR2 SQIVND (reference sequence). In DNA form, the CDR3 reads TGTGCCAGTAGCCTAACCCGGACAGGGCAGAACTATGGCTACACCTTC. This encodes CASSLTRTGQNYGYTF.

This chain uses TRBV10-2 with TRBJ1-1; 8 bases fit TRBD1. The CDR3 runs 14 residues. Germline V gives CDR1 WSHSY, CDR2 SAAADI. With V trimmed by 7 bases and J by 3 bases, 7 bases remained unmatched. The CDR3: CASNDQQGDTEAFF. Here the CDR3 DNA reads TGCGCCAGCAACGACCAACAGGGGGACACTGAAGCTTTCTTT.

This clone was counted a few times. This chain uses TRBV7-6 with TRBJ2-1; 9 bases fit TRBD2. V lost 1 base and J lost 7; bases outside the gene matches: 14. Germline CDR1 is SGHVS and CDR2 is FNYEAQ. This CDR3 contains 18 residues. For the CDR3, the DNA is TGTGCCAGCAGCTTAGGGGAGTCTAGCGGGACTAAGAGGAATGAGCAGTTCTTC. Translating gives CASSLGESSGTKRNEQFF.

DNA for the CDR3: TGTGCCAGCAGCCCATCAGCGGGGGGGACCACCGGGGAGCTGTTTTTT. Residues: CASSPSAGGTTGELFF. The chain carries TRBV7-3 and TRBJ2-2; 10 bases line up with TRBD2. This CDR3 is 16 amino acids long. V was pared by 5 bases and J by 4 bases, with 7 bases of the junction left unmatched. Germline assignment: CDR1 SGHTA and CDR2 FQGTGA.

The chain links TRBV3-1 (or the pseudogene TRBV3-2) to TRBJ2-7; D possibly corresponds to TRBD1 (5 bases). Trimming took off 2 bases at V and 0 bases at J, with 14 bases between the two ends. CDR1 LGHDT and CDR2 YNNKEL come from the germline V gene (reference sequence). This CDR3 is 16 amino acids long. CDR3 DNA sequence: TGTGCCAGCAGCCAATTGTGGGGCGATAGCTCCTACGAGCAGTACTTC. It yields the protein CASSQLWGDSSYEQYF.

This clone was observed once. V and J are TRBV11-2 and TRBJ1-6, with TRBD1 as a possible D gene (5 bases). Germline V gives CDR1 SGHAT, CDR2 FQNNGV. V gave up 1 base and J gave up 8 bases, with 15 bases separating them. The CDR3 is made up of 16 amino acids. CDR3 amino acids: CASSLGRVSGYSPLHF. CDR3 nucleotide sequence: TGTGCCAGCAGCTTAGGAAGGGTTTCAGGGTATTCACCCCTCCACTTT.

This sequence joins TRBV18 and TRBJ2-1, with 9 bases identical to TRBD1. J gave up 5 bases and V 3 bases, and 8 bases lay outside the gene matches. Germline values: CDR1 KGHSH, CDR2 LQKENI. The CDR3 totals 16 residues. The CDR3 region is CASSPPGQGNHNEQFF. DNA of the CDR3: TGTGCCAGCTCACCCCCGGGACAGGGCAACCACAATGAGCAGTTCTTC.

This clone occurred once. This rearrangement joins TRBV7-8 to TRBJ2-1; D may be TRBD1 (6 bases). Trimming stripped 5 bases from V and 9 bases from J, with 17 bases between. Per germline, CDR1 SGHVS and CDR2 FQNEAQ. The CDR3 consists of 14 residues. CDR3 in amino acids: CASSPDRFWGEQFF. The DNA for the CDR3 is TGTGCCAGCAGCCCTGACAGGTTTTGGGGTGAGCAGTTCTTC.

The chain links TRBV19 to TRBJ1-2; D remains unclear. V gave up 1 base and J gave up 8 bases, with 14 bases separating them. CDR3 length: 14 residues. Germline CDR1 LNHDA, CDR2 SQIVND (reference sequence). In nucleotides, the CDR3 is TGTGCCAGTAGTATAGCCGCCGCTCCTGGCGGCTACACCTTC. Encoded protein: CASSIAAAPGGYTF.

V is TRBV10-2 and J is TRBJ2-2; weak D call: TRBD1 (5 bases). This CDR3 spans 13 amino acids. Germline loops: CDR1 WSHSY, CDR2 SAAADI. The V gene lost 4 bases and the J gene lost 8 bases, with 11 bases spanning the gap. CDR3 in amino acids: CASSVGARGELFF. As DNA, the CDR3 is TGCGCCAGCAGTGTAGGGGCTCGGGGGGAGCTGTTTTTT.

V gene TRBV6-5 combines with J gene TRBJ2-5; 9 positions match TRBD2. From germline, CDR1 is MNHEY and CDR2 SVGAGI. CDR3 length equals 15 residues. After removal of 6 bases from V and 3 bases from J, the junction contained 8 bases not matched to a gene. CDR3 coding DNA: TGTGCCAGCAGATCCCCTAGCGGGGCAGAAGAGACCCAGTACTTC. Translation gives CASRSPSGAEETQYF.

In DNA form, the CDR3 reads TGTGCCAGTAGCTCAGGGGGGACAGGGGGCACTGAAGCTTTCTTT. Its translation is CASSSGGTGGTEAFF. The chain recombines TRBV19 with TRBJ1-1; 11 positions match TRBD1. Trimming at V came to 6 bases and at J to 4 bases, leaving 7 bases not matched to a gene. The CDR3 spans 15 residues. Germline values: CDR1 LNHDA, CDR2 SQIVND (reference sequence).

The chain joins TRBV7-2 to TRBJ1-1; D remains ambiguous. The CDR3 covers 13 residues. Deletions cut 3 bases from V and 1 base from J, with 6 bases between. Per germline, CDR1 SGHTA and CDR2 FQGNSA. For the CDR3, the DNA is TGTGCCAGCAGCTTCTCACAGAACACTGAAGCTTTCTTT. Residues: CASSFSQNTEAFF. Together with reference TRBV7-2 and TRBJ1-1, the CDR3 gives the full variable domain: GAGVSQSPSNKVTEKGKDVELRCDPISGHTALYWYRQSLGQGLEFLIYFQGNSAPDKSGLPSDRFSAERTGGSVSTLTIQRTQQEDSAVYLCASSFSQNTEAFFGQGTRLTVV.

The V and J genes are TRBV5-1 and TRBJ2-3; unclear D gene. Trimming cost V 3 bases and J 5 bases, with 13 bases left between them. Germline CDR1 reads SGHRS; CDR2 reads YFSETQ. The CDR3 contains 14 residues. The CDR3 sequence is CASSSGLNRDTQYF. The CDR3 DNA sequence: TGCGCCAGCAGCTCTGGGCTCAATCGAGATACGCAGTATTTT.

This chain connects TRBV18 to TRBJ2-5; D possibly corresponds to TRBD2 (5 bases). V lost 6 bases to trimming and J lost 1 base, with 15 bases between them. The CDR3 covers 15 residues. Germline lookup yields CDR1 KGHSH and CDR2 LQKENI. This CDR3 reads CASSGSLALQETQYF. The CDR3 DNA reads as TGTGCCAGCTCTGGGAGTTTAGCCCTCCAAGAGACCCAGTACTTC.

V gene TRBV5-4 combines with J gene TRBJ2-7; 9 nucleotides agree with TRBD1. V was pared by 2 bases and J by 7 bases, with 10 bases of the junction left unmatched. Per the germline V gene, CDR1 is SGHNT and CDR2 is YYREEE (reference sequence). The CDR3 length is 15 residues. The DNA of the CDR3 is TGTGCCAGCAGCTTCACCGGGACAGGGCAGGCAGAGCAGTACTTC. Its translation is CASSFTGTGQAEQYF. The full variable domain, with the rest looked up from reference TRBV5-4 and TRBJ2-7, is ETGVTQSPTHLIKTRGQQVTLRCSSQSGHNTVSWYQQALGQGPQFIFQYYREEENGRGNFPPRFSGLQFPNYSSELNVNALELDDSALYLCASSFTGTGQAEQYFGPGTRLTVT.

The J gene is TRBJ2-1, the V gene TRBV5-1; 9 bases map to TRBD2. J gave up 6 bases and V 4 bases, and 8 bases lay outside the gene matches. This CDR3 comprises 15 residues. Germline lookup yields CDR1 SGHRS and CDR2 YFSETQ. The CDR3, as DNA: TGCGCCAGCAGCACGGGACTAGCTTCTTCCAATGAGCAGTTCTTC. Its translation is CASSTGLASSNEQFF.